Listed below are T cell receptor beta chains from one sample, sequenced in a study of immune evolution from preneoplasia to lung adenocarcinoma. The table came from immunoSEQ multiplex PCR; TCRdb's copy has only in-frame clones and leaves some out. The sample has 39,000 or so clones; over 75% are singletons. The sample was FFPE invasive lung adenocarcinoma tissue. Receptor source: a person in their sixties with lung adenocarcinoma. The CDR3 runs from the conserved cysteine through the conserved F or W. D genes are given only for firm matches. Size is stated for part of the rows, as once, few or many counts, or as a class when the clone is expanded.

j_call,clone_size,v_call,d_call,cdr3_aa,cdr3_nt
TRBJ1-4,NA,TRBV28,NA,CASSLIPGESILFF,TGTGCCAGCAGTTTAATTCCCGGGGAGTCGATACTGTTTTTT
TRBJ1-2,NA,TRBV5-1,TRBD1,CANSLGGGSSGYTF,TGCGCCAACAGCTTGGGAGGGGGCTCTTCTGGCTACACCTTC
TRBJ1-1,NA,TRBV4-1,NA,CASSQDFLPNTEAFF,TGCGCCAGCAGCCAAGATTTCCTACCGAACACTGAAGCTTTCTTT
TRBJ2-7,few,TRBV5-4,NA,CASSHGGASSYEQYF,TGTGCCAGCAGCCACGGGGGCGCCAGCTCCTACGAGCAGTACTTC
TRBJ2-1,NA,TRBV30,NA,CAGRDPRAQFF,TGTGCCGGACGGGACCCCAGAGCGCAGTTCTTC
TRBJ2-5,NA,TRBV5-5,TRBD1,CASTLGGRGQETQYF,TGTGCCAGCACCCTTGGGGGCAGGGGGCAAGAGACCCAGTACTTC
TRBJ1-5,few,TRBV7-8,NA,CASSLTGGFNQPQHF,TGTGCCAGCAGCCTTACCGGGGGTTTTAATCAGCCCCAGCATTTT
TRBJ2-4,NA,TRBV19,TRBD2,CASAITSGSSSIQYF,TGTGCCAGTGCAATCACTAGCGGGAGTTCCAGCATTCAGTACTTC
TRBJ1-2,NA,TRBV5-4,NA,CASSRWGAANRGYTF,TGTGCCAGCAGCAGGTGGGGGGCAGCCAACCGGGGCTACACCTTC
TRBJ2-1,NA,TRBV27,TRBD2,CASRWTSGILNEQFF,TGTGCCAGCAGGTGGACTAGCGGGATTCTGAATGAGCAGTTCTTC
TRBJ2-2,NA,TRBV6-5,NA,CASSDRITGELFF,TGTGCCAGCAGTGACAGGATCACCGGGGAGCTGTTTTTT
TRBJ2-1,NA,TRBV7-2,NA,CASSRLEDNEQFF,TGTGCCAGCAGCCGACTAGAGGACAATGAGCAGTTCTTC
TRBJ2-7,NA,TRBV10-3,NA,CAIAFGASDYYEQYF,TGTGCCATCGCGTTCGGCGCTAGCGACTACTACGAGCAGTACTTC
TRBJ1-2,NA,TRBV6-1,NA,CASSEALGVFDYGYTF,TGTGCCAGCAGTGAAGCGCTTGGGGTTTTCGACTATGGCTACACCTTC
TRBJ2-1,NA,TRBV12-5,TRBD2,CASGSPFTSGRTNEQFF,TGTGCTAGTGGTTCCCCCTTCACTAGCGGGAGGACCAATGAGCAGTTCTTC
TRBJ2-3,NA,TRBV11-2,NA,CASSLGIQYSDTQYF,TGTGCCAGCAGCTTAGGGATCCAGTATAGCGATACGCAGTATTTT
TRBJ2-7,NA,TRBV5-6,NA,CASSLMGHNSYEQYF,TGTGCCAGCAGCTTGATGGGGCACAACTCCTACGAGCAGTACTTC
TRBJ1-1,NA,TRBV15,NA,CATSREQMNTEAFF,TGTGCCACCAGCAGAGAACAGATGAACACTGAAGCTTTCTTT
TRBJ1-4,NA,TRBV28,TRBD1,CASSLLPQGAFPPVTNEKLFF,TGTGCCAGCAGTTTACTACCACAGGGGGCTTTCCCCCCGGTAACTAATGAAAAACTGTTTTTT
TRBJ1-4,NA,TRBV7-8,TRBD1,CASSPRDSSNEKLFF,TGTGCCAGCAGCCCCCGGGACAGCTCTAATGAAAAACTGTTTTTT
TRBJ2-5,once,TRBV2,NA,CASSLVEETQYF,TGTGCCAGCAGCCTAGTCGAAGAGACCCAGTACTTC
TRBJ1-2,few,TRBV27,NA,CASRGAFYGYTF,TGTGCCAGCAGGGGGGCGTTCTATGGCTACACCTTC
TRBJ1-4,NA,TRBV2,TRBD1,CASFSQGRGGEKLFF,TGTGCCAGCTTCTCACAGGGGAGAGGTGGAGAAAAACTGTTTTTT
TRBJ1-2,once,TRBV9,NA,CASSVDGGYGYTF,TGTGCCAGCAGCGTAGATGGGGGGTATGGCTACACCTTC
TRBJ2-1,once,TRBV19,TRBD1,CATMDRGSYNEQFF,TGTGCCACCATGGACAGGGGCTCCTACAATGAGCAGTTCTTC
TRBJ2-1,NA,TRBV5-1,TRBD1,CASSLTGGYNEQFF,TGCGCCAGCAGCTTAACAGGGGGCTACAATGAGCAGTTCTTC
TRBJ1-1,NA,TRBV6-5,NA,CASRAGLEAFF,TGTGCCAGCAGAGCAGGACTTGAAGCTTTCTTT
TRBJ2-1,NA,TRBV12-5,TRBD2,CASGWREILNEQFF,TGTGCTAGTGGTTGGCGGGAGATTCTCAATGAGCAGTTCTTC
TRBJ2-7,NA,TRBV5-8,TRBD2,CASPTSGRFYEQYF,TGTGCCAGCCCGACTAGCGGGAGGTTCTACGAGCAGTACTTC
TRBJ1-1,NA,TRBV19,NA,CASARTQNTEAFF,TGTGCCAGTGCCAGGACTCAGAACACTGAAGCTTTCTTT
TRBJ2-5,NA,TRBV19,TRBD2,CASSIGASGSGRETQYF,TGTGCCAGTAGTATAGGAGCCAGCGGGAGCGGTAGAGAGACCCAGTACTTC
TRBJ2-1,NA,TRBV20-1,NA,CSATSNEQFF,TGCAGTGCTACTAGCAATGAGCAGTTCTTC
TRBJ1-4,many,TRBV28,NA,CASSLSGDREKLFF,TGTGCCAGCAGTTTGTCAGGGGACCGTGAAAAACTGTTTTTT
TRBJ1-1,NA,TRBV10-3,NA,CAISESGGTEAFF,TGTGCCATCAGTGAGTCGGGGGGAACTGAAGCTTTCTTT
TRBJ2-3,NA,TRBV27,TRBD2,CASSSPAGGPGDTQYF,TGTGCCAGCAGTTCCCCGGCGGGGGGCCCGGGAGATACGCAGTATTTT
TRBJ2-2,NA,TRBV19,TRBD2,CASSIKGLAGANTGELFF,TGTGCCAGTAGTATTAAGGGACTAGCGGGAGCGAACACCGGGGAGCTGTTTTTT
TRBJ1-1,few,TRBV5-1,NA,CASSLHPGLETEAFF,TGCGCCAGCAGCTTGCACCCGGGGCTGGAGACTGAAGCTTTCTTT
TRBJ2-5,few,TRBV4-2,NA,CASSQDSGGRETQYF,TGTGCCAGCAGCCAAGATAGTGGAGGGAGGGAGACCCAGTACTTC
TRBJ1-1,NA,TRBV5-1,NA,CASSPQGLGDYTEAFF,TGCGCCAGCAGCCCCCAGGGGCTAGGTGATTACACTGAAGCTTTCTTT
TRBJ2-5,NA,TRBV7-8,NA,CASSPRRSQETQYF,TGTGCCAGCAGCCCGAGACGTAGCCAAGAGACCCAGTACTTC
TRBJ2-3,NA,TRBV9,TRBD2,CASSPTASGRTDTQYF,TGTGCCAGCAGCCCTACTGCTAGCGGGAGGACAGATACGCAGTATTTT
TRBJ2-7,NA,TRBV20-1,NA,CSTGPLREQYF,TGCAGTACCGGTCCACTACGGGAGCAGTACTTC
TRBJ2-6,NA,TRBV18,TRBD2,CASSRIAGRSGANVLTF,TGTGCCAGCTCACGAATAGCGGGAAGATCTGGGGCCAACGTCCTGACTTTC
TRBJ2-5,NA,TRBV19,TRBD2,CASSIVAGERKTQYF,TGTGCCAGTAGTATTGTAGCGGGAGAGAGGAAGACCCAGTACTTC
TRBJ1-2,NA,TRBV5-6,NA,CASSFKDFGYTF,TGTGCCAGCAGCTTCAAGGACTTTGGCTACACCTTC
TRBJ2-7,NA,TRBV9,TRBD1,CASSQGTANYEQYF,TGTGCCAGCAGCCAAGGGACAGCCAACTACGAGCAGTACTTC
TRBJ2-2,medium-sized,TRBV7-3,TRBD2,CASSQGLAGVFNTGELFF,TGTGCCAGCAGCCAGGGACTAGCGGGAGTATTTAACACCGGGGAGCTGTTTTTT
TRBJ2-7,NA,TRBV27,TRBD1,CASSLFPGQGVYEQYF,TGTGCCAGCAGTTTATTTCCGGGACAGGGGGTCTACGAGCAGTACTTC
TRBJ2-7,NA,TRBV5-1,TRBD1,CASKGQESSYEQYF,TGCGCCAGCAAGGGACAGGAGAGCTCCTACGAGCAGTACTTC
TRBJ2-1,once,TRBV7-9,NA,CASNSAAPYNEQFF,TGTGCCAGCAATTCGGCGGCACCCTACAATGAGCAGTTCTTC